This TCR beta chain was identified in a study of T cells after yellow fever vaccination. Study-level points and caveats: The CD4 compartment and the CD8 compartment contained a small share of clonotypes in common. Once the booster was given, most primary-vaccination clones reappeared, at 95% to 98% for CD4 and roughly 86% for CD8. Abundant clonotypes (contaminants from the bulk population) could be present in FACS-sorted repertoires.

5'RACE template switching generated TCR cDNA, adding a universal primer site and UMIs. One entry per CDR3 protein, called by TCRdb with MiXCR from the 5' RACE reads. The table has around 600,000 distinct CDR3 sequences, around 12% seen once. The V end was cut by 4 bases, the J end by 1 base, with 13 bases between. The germline gives CDR1 SGHTA, CDR2 FQGNSA. The CDR3 contains 15 residues. The sample holds a few counts of this clonotype. Its antigen remains unknown. The TCR comes from a man aged 30 to 45 who received the YFV17D yellow fever vaccine. The sample was PBMCs, taken on the day of the yellow fever booster vaccination. The chain recombines TRBV7-2 with TRBJ2-5; D is possibly TRBD1 or TRBD2 (5 bases each). CDR3 region: CASSSGKGIQETQYF. The CDR3 DNA sequence: TGTGCCAGCAGCTCGGGGAAGGGGATCCAAGAGACCCAGTACTTC.